One sample yielded the 14 T cell receptor beta chains listed below, sequenced in a study of T cell changes during pregnancy in multiple sclerosis. Clones were sequenced by immunoSEQ multiplex PCR, and TCRdb holds only the in-frame ones, with some missing. The sample has about 50,000 clones, 90% to 95% seen once. The sample here was CD4+ T cells from peripheral blood mononuclear cells, taken before pregnancy. Source of these receptors: a female donor with multiple sclerosis, enrolled in a pregnancy study.

This clone was counted only a few times. The rearrangement links TRBV4-1 to TRBJ2-5; D unresolved. From germline, CDR1 is MGHRA and CDR2 YSYEKL. V shed 0 bases and J shed 2 bases, with 10 bases lying between them. This CDR3 region has 15 residues. CDR3 sequence reads: CASSQDHTVQETQYF. The CDR3 DNA reads as TGCGCCAGCAGCCAAGATCACACAGTACAAGAGACCCAGTACTTC.

The chain combines TRBV7-2 with TRBJ1-5; TRBD1 matches 8 bases. The CDR3 extends over 16 amino acids. V shed 1 base, J shed 1 base, and the junction held 3 bases outside the gene matches. Germline V CDR1 and CDR2: SGHTA, FQGNSA. The CDR3 DNA reads TGTGCCAGCAGCTTAGGTACAGGGGGGAGCAATCAGCCCCAGCATTTT. This translates into CASSLGTGGSNQPQHF. Combining the CDR3 with reference TRBV7-2 and TRBJ1-5 gives the whole variable domain GAGVSQSPSNKVTEKGKDVELRCDPISGHTALYWYRQSLGQGLEFLIYFQGNSAPDKSGLPSDRFSAERTGGSVSTLTIQRTQQEDSAVYLCASSLGTGGSNQPQHFGDGTRLSIL.

The CDR3 reads CASSQIGAAHNYEQYF. CDR3 bases: TGCGCCAGCAGTCAGATAGGGGCAGCCCACAACTACGAGCAGTACTTC. The rearrangement links TRBV23-1 to TRBJ2-7, with D possibly TRBD1 on 5 matching bases. TRBV23-1 is given ORF status, its function remaining uncertain. Trimming left V 3 bases short and J 3 bases short, with 18 bases between. The CDR3 is made up of 16 amino acids.

The DNA of the CDR3 is TGTGCCAGCAGCCTAGGGACTAGCGACGAGCAGTACTTC. Encoded protein: CASSLGTSDEQYF. The chain combines TRBV5-4 with TRBJ2-7; TRBD2 matches 10 bases. This CDR3 region has 13 residues. After removal of 4 bases from V and 5 bases from J, the junction contained 3 bases not matched to a gene. Germline-derived CDR1 and CDR2 are SGHNT and YYREEE (reference sequence).

The rearrangement joins TRBV5-6 to TRBJ1-2; unclear D gene. Germline CDR1 SGHDT, CDR2 YYEEEE. The V gene lost 3 bases and the J gene lost 1 base, with 7 bases spanning the gap. This CDR3 spans 13 amino acids. The CDR3 sequence is CASSSGNNYGYTF. The CDR3 nucleotides read TGTGCCAGCAGCTCCGGGAATAACTATGGCTACACCTTC.

About this clone: Sequence at one end of the junction differs from germline and may be a read error. Other nucleotide sequences from this sample produce the same CDR3. The chain links TRBV29-1 to TRBJ2-3; 7 bases align to TRBD1. CDR1 is SQVTM and CDR2 is ANQGSEA in the germline V gene. The CDR3 has 14 amino acids. The CDR3 sequence: CSAGQVVRTDTQYF. DNA for the CDR3: TGCAGCGCCGGACAGGTTGTAAGGACAGATACACAGTATTTT.

V gene TRBV25-1 combines with J gene TRBJ1-1; possible D gene TRBD1, 5 bases. Germline CDR1 and CDR2: MGHDK and SYGVNS. This CDR3 is 13 amino acids long. The V gene lost 5 bases and the J gene lost 0 bases, with 7 bases spanning the gap. The chain's CDR3 is CASSSRVNTEAFF. The CDR3 DNA follows: TGTGCCAGCAGTTCCAGGGTGAACACTGAAGCTTTCTTT.

This chain connects TRBV19 to TRBJ1-3; TRBD1 matches at 8 bases. J lost 3 bases, V lost 5 bases, and 9 bases had no gene match. The CDR3 sequence is 16 residues long. Germline loops: CDR1 LNHDA, CDR2 SQIVND (reference sequence). CDR3 bases: TGTGCCAGTAGTCCGCGGACAGGGCGATTTGGAAACACCATATATTTT. It encodes CASSPRTGRFGNTIYF.

Concerning this clone: Sequence at one end of the junction differs from germline and may be a read error. The chain is built from TRBV4-1 and TRBJ2-5; TRBD2 aligns across 9 bases. CDR3 length: 15 residues. Germline loops: CDR1 MGHRA, CDR2 YSYEKL. CDR3 nucleotides: TGCGCCAGCAGCCAAGATCAGCGGGGGGCAGCCGCACGGGACTTC. This gives the protein CASSQDQRGAAARDF.

This clone was counted only a few times. J is TRBJ2-7 and V is TRBV6-5; D is possibly TRBD2 (5 bases). V was clipped by 6 bases and J by 6 bases, with 12 bases between them. This CDR3 region has 12 residues. Germline-derived CDR1 and CDR2 are MNHEY and SVGAGI. CDR3 amino acids: CASSLTGSEQYF. The CDR3 region has the DNA TGTGCCAGCAGCCTTACGGGGTCCGAGCAGTACTTC.

CDR3 protein: CSVDTNTEAFF. The DNA of the CDR3 is TGCAGCGTTGACACTAACACTGAAGCTTTCTTT. This rearrangement joins TRBV29-1 to TRBJ1-1; D not resolved. The germline CDR1 and CDR2 sequences are SQVTM and ANQGSEA. The CDR3 runs 11 residues. The V gene lost 3 bases and the J gene lost 2 bases, with 4 bases spanning the gap.

V gene TRBV10-3 combines with J gene TRBJ2-3, with 8 bases that match TRBD1. V gave up 6 bases and J gave up 2 bases; unmatched junction bases: 4. The CDR3 covers 14 residues. Germline loops: CDR1 ENHRY, CDR2 SYGVKD. CDR3 amino acids: CAISWTGTTDTQYF. For the CDR3, the DNA is TGTGCCATCAGCTGGACAGGGACCACAGATACGCAGTATTTT.

V gene TRBV2 combines with J gene TRBJ1-5; D ambiguous. From germline, CDR1 is SNHLY and CDR2 FYNNEI. V dropped 1 base and J dropped 6 bases, with 16 bases sitting between them. The length of the CDR3 is 16 residues. CDR3 in DNA: TGTGCCAGCAGTGAAGTTGACCGGGGTTATCTTCAGCCCCAGCATTTT. It specifies CASSEVDRGYLQPQHF.

This clone showed up just a few times. This chain uses TRBV28 with TRBJ1-1, with 8 bases that match TRBD1. The V and J ends lost 10 bases and 0 bases, in that order; junction bases with no gene match: 7. Per germline, CDR1 MDHEN and CDR2 SYDVKM. The CDR3 length is 14 residues. CDR3 region: CATRGQGMNTEAFF. CDR3 sequence (DNA): TGTGCCACGAGAGGACAGGGAATGAACACTGAAGCTTTCTTT.